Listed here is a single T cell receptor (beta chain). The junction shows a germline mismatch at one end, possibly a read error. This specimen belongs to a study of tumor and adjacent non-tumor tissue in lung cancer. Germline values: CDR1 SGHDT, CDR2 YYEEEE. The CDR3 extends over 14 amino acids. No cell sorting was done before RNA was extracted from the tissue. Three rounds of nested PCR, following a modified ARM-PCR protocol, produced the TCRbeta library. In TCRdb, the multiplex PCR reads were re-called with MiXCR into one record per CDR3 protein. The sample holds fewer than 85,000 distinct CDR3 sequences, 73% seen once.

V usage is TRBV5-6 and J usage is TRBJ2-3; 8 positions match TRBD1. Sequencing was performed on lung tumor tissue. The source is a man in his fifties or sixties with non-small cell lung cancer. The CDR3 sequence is CASSWGQVVDTHYF. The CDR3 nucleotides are TGTGCCAGCAGCTGGGGACAGGTAGTAGATACGCACTATTTT.